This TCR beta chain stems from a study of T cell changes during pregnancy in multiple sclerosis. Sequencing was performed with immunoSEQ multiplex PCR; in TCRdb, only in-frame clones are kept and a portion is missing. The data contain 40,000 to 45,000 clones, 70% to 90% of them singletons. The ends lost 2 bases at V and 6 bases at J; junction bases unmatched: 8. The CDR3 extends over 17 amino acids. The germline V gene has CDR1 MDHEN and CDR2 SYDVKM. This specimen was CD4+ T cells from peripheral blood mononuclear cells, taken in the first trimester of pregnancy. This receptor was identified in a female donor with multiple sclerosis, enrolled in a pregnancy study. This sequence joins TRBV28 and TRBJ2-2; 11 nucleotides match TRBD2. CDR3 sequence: CASSLGSGRARAGELFF. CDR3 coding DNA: TGTGCCAGCAGTTTAGGTAGCGGGAGGGCCCGGGCCGGGGAGCTGTTTTTT. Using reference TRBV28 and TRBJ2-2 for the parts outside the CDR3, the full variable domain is DVKVTQSSRYLVKRTGEKVFLECVQDMDHENMFWYRQDPGLGLRLIYFSYDVKMKEKGDIPEGYSVSREKKERFSLILESASTNQTSMYLCASSLGSGRARAGELFFGEGSRLTVL.